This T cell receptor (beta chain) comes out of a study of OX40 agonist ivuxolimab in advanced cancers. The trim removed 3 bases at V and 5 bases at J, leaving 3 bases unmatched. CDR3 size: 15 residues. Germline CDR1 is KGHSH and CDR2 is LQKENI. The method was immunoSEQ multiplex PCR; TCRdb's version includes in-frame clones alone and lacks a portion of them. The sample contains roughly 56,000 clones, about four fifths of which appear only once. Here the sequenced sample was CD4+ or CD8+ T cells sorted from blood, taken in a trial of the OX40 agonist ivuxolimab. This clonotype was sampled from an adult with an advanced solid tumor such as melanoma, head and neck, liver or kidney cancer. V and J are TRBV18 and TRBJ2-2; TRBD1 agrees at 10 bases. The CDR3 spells CASSPDRGQTGELFF. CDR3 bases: TGTGCCAGCTCACCCGACAGGGGGCAAACCGGGGAGCTGTTTTTT.